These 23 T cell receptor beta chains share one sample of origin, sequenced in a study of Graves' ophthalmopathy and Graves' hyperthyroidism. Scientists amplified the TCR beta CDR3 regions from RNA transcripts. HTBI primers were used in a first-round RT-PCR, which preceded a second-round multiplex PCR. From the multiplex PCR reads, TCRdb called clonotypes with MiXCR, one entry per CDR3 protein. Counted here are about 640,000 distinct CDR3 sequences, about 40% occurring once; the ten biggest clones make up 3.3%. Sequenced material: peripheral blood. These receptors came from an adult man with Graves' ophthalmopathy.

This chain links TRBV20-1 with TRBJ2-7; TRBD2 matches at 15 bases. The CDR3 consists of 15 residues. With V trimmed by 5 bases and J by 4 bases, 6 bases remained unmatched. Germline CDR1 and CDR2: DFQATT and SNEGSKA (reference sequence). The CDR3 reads CSAAGTSGGRYEQYF. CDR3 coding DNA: TGCAGTGCTGCCGGGACTAGCGGGGGGCGGTACGAGCAGTACTTC.

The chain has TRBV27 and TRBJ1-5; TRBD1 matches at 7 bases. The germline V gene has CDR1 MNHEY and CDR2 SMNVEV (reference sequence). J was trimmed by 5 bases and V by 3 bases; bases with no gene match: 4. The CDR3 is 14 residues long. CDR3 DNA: TGTGCCAGCAGTTTCCGCGGGACAGATCAGCCCCAGCATTTT. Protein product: CASSFRGTDQPQHF.

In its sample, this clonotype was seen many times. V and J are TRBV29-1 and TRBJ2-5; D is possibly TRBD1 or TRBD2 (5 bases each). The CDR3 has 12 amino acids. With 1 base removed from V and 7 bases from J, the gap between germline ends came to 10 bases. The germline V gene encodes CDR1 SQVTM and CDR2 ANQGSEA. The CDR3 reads CSVEGGRGTQYF. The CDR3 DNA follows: TGCAGCGTTGAAGGGGGGAGAGGGACCCAGTACTTC.

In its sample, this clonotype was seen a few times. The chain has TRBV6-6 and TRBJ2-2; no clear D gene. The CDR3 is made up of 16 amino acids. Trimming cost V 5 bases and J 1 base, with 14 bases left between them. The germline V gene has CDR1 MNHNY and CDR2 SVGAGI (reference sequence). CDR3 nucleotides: TGTGCCAGCAGTGAAGGCAGCTCCTTGAACACCGGGGAGCTGTTTTTT. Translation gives CASSEGSSLNTGELFF.

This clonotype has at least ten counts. The DNA for the CDR3 is TGTGCCAGCAGTGGTGTTGCCGGGGGCCGGTATGGCTACACCTTC. Its translation: CASSGVAGGRYGYTF. V and J are TRBV2 and TRBJ1-2, with a tentative D call TRBD1 (6 bases). CDR1 is SNHLY and CDR2 is FYNNEI in the germline V gene. V lost 4 bases, J lost 5 bases, and 17 bases lay in between. This CDR3 is 15 amino acids long.

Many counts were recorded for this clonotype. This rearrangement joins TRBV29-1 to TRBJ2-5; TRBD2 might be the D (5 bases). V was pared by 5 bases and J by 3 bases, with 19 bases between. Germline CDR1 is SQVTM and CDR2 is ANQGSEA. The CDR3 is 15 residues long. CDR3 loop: CSVTRGSTDKETQYF. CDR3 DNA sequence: TGCAGCGTTACCAGAGGGTCTACAGACAAAGAGACCCAGTACTTC. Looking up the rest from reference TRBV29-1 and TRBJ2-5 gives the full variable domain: SAVISQKPSRDICQRGTSLTIQCQVDSQVTMMFWYRQQPGQSLTLIATANQGSEATYESGFVIDKFPISRPNLTFSTLTVSNMSPEDSSIYLCSVTRGSTDKETQYFGPGTRLLVL.

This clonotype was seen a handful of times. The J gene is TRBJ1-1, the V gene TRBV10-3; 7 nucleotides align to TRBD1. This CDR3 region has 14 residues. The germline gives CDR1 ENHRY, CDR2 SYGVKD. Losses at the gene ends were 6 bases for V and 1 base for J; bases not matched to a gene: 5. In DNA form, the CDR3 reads TGTGCCATCAGAACCGGGACAGCGAACACTGAAGCTTTCTTT. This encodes CAIRTGTANTEAFF.

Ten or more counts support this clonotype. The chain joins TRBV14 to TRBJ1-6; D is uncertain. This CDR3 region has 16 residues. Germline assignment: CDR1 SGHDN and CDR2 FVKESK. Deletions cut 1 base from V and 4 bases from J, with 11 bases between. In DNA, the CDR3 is TGTGCCAGCAGCCAAGTGTCGGCGGGTTATAATTCACCCCTCCACTTT. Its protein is CASSQVSAGYNSPLHF.

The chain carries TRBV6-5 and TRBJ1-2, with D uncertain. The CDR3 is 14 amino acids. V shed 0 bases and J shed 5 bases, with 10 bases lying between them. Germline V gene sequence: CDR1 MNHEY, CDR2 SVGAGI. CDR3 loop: CASSYSLTDYGYTF. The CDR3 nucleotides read TGTGCCAGCAGTTACTCGCTCACTGATTATGGCTACACCTTC.

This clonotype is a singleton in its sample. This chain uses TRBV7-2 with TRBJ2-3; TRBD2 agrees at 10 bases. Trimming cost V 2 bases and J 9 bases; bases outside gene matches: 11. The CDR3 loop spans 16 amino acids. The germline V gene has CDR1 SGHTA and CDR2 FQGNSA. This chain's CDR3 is CASSLSSASGSRTQYF. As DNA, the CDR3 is TGTGCCAGCAGCTTAAGCTCGGCTAGCGGGAGTCGAACGCAGTATTTT.

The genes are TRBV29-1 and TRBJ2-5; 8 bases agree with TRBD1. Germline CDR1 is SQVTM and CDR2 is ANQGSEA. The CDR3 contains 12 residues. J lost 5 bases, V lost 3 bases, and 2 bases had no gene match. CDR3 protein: CSVDRQGETQYF. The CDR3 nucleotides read TGCAGCGTTGATCGACAGGGGGAGACCCAGTACTTC.

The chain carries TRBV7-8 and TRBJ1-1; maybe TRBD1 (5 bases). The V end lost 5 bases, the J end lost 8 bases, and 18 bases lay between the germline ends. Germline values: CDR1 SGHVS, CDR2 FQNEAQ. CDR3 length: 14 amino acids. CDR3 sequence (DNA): TGTGCCAGCAGCCATGGGGCAGGGACGCCGGAAGCTTTCTTT. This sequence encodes CASSHGAGTPEAFF.

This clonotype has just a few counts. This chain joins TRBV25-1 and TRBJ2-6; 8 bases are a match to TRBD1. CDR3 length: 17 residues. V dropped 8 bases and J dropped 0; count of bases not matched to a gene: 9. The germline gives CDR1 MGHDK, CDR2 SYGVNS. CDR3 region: CASSPRTGRSGANVLTF. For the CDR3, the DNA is TGTGCCAGCTCACCTAGGACAGGGCGCTCTGGGGCCAACGTCCTGACTTTC.

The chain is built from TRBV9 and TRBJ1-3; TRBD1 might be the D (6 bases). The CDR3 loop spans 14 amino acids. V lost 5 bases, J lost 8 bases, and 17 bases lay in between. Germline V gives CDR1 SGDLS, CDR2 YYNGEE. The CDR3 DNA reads TGTGCCAGCAGTGAGGGGGGATATGGCTACACCATATATTTT. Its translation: CASSEGGYGYTIYF.

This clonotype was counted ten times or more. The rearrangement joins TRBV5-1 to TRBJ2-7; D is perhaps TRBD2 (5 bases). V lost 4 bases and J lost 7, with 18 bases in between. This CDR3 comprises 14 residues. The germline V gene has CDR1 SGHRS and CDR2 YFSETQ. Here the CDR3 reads CASSEGPSLLEQYF. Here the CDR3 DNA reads TGCGCCAGCAGCGAGGGCCCCTCTTTGTTGGAGCAGTACTTC.

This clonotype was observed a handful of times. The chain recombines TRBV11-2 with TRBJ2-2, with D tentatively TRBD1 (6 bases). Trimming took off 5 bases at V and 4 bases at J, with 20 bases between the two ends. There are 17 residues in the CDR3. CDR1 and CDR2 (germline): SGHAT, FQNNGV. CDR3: CASSTTRWGLGTGELFF. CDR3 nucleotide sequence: TGTGCCAGCAGCACCACAAGGTGGGGGCTGGGCACCGGGGAGCTGTTTTTT.

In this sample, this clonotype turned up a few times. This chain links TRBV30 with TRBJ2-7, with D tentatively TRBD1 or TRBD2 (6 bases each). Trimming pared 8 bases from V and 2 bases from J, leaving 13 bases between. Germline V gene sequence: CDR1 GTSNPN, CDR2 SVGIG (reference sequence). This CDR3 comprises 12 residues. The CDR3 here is CAQGRGPYEQYF. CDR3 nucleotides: TGTGCCCAAGGACGGGGGCCCTACGAGCAGTACTTC. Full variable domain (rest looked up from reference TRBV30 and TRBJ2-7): SQTIHQWPATLVQPVGSPLSLECTVEGTSNPNLYWYRQAAGRGLQLLFYSVGIGQISSEVPQNLSASRPQDRQFILSSKKLLLSDSGFYLCAQGRGPYEQYFGPGTRLTVT.

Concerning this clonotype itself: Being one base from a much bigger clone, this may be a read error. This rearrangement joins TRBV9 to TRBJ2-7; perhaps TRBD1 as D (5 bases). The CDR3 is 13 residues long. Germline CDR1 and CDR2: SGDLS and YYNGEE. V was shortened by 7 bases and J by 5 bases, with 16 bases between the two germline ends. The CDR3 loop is CASSLMGRDEQYF. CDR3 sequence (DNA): TGTGCCAGCTCACTGATGGGCAGGGACGAGCAGTACTTC.

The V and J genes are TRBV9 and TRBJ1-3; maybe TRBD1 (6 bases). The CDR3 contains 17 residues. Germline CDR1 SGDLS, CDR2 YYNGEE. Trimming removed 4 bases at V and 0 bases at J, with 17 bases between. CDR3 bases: TGTGCCAGCAGCAGACGACAGGTCCTCAGCTCTGGAAACACCATATATTTT. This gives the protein CASSRRQVLSSGNTIYF. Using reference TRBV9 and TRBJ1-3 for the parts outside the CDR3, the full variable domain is DSGVTQTPKHLITATGQRVTLRCSPRSGDLSVYWYQQSLDQGLQFLIQYYNGEERAKGNILERFSAQQFPDLHSELNLSSLELGDSALYFCASSRRQVLSSGNTIYFGEGSWLTVV.

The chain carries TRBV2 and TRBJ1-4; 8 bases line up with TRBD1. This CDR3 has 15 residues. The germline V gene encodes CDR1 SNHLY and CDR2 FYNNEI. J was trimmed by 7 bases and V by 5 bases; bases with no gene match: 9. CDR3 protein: CASSFLGQGGEKLFF. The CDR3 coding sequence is TGTGCCAGCAGTTTTCTAGGACAGGGAGGTGAAAAACTGTTTTTT.

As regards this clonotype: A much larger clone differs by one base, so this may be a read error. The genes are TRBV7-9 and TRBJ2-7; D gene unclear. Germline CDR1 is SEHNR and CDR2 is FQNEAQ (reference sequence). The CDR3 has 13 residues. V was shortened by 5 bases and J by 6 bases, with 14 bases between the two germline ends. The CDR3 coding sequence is TGTGCCAGCAGCATAGAAAGGGTGGGCGAGCAGTACTTC. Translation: CASSIERVGEQYF. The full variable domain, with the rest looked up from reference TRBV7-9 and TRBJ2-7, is DTGVSQNPRHKITKRGQNVTFRCDPISEHNRLYWYRQTLGQGPEFLTYFQNEAQLEKSRLLSDRFSAERPKGSFSTLEIQRTEQGDSAMYLCASSIERVGEQYFGPGTRLTVT.

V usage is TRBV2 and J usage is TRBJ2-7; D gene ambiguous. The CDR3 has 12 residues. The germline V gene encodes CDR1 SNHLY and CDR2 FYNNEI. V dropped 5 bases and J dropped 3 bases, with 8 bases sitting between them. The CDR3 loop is CASSTDIYEQYF. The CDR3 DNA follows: TGTGCCAGCAGTACAGACATCTACGAGCAGTACTTC.

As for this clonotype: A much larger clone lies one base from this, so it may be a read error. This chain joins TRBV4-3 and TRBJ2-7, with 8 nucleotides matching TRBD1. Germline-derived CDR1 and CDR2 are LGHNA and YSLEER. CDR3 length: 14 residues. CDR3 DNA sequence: TGCGCCAGCGGCCAAGGCGACAGGGGATACGAGCAGTACTTC. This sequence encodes CASGQGDRGYEQYF.